This T cell receptor (beta chain) was sequenced for a study of spatial heterogeneity in lung cancer. TCRdb called the 5' RACE reads again in MiXCR, with one record for every CDR3 protein. Of around 66,000 distinct CDR3 sequences listed, around 6% were seen once; the top ten hold roughly 14%. The CDR3 is 13 amino acids. Trimming shortened V by 5 bases and J by 3 bases, and 8 bases separated the two germline ends. The germline V gene has CDR1 SGHTA and CDR2 FQGNSA. The time point denotes: sample taken at primary tumor resection. V and J are TRBV7-2 and TRBJ2-1, with D possibly TRBD2 on 5 matching bases. Sequencing used PBMCs, obtained at surgery. This TCR was recovered from a female donor with early-stage non-small cell lung cancer. In DNA form, the CDR3 reads TGTGCCAGCAGCCCCGACTACTACAATGAGCAGTTCTTC. Encoded protein: CASSPDYYNEQFF. Filled out from reference TRBV7-2 and TRBJ2-1, the complete variable domain reads GAGVSQSPSNKVTEKGKDVELRCDPISGHTALYWYRQSLGQGLEFLIYFQGNSAPDKSGLPSDRFSAERTGGSVSTLTIQRTQQEDSAVYLCASSPDYYNEQFFGPGTRLTVL.